This passage covers 24 T cell receptor beta chains from one sample sequenced in a study of cytomegalovirus exposure and HLA in healthy donors. PCR employed 60 Vbeta and 13 Jbeta primers. The data were produced by immunoSEQ multiplex PCR, yet TCRdb's version contains in-frame clones alone and is incomplete. The sample data list about 39,000 clones. The sequencing sample was made of PBMCs. Every receptor here comes from a male donor in good health and CMV-seronegative.

This chain joins TRBV6-1 and TRBJ1-2, with D unresolved. Trimming cost V 2 bases and J 8 bases, with 15 bases left between them. Germline loops: CDR1 MNHNS, CDR2 SASEGT. The CDR3 contains 14 residues. For the CDR3, the DNA is TGTGCCAGCAGTGAATTCCGGGGAAGGAAGGGCTACACCTTC. This encodes CASSEFRGRKGYTF.

V gene TRBV5-6 combines with J gene TRBJ1-1; D remains ambiguous. V dropped 1 base and J dropped 1 base, with 11 bases sitting between them. In germline, CDR1 is SGHDT, CDR2 YYEEEE. This CDR3 region has 15 residues. CDR3 DNA: TGTGCCAGCAGCTTGTGGGCAGGTTCGAACACTGAAGCTTTCTTT. Translation gives CASSLWAGSNTEAFF. Looking up the rest from reference TRBV5-6 and TRBJ1-1 gives the full variable domain: DAGVTQSPTHLIKTRGQQVTLRCSPKSGHDTVSWYQQALGQGPQFIFQYYEEEERQRGNFPDRFSGHQFPNYSSELNVNALLLGDSALYLCASSLWAGSNTEAFFGQGTRLTVV.

The chain joins TRBV7-8 to TRBJ2-1; no clear D gene. V gave up 5 bases and J gave up 9 bases, with 8 bases separating them. This CDR3 spans 11 amino acids. Per germline, CDR1 SGHVS and CDR2 FQNEAQ. CDR3 loop: CASSLTGEQFF. For the CDR3, the DNA is TGTGCCAGCAGCCTCACGGGTGAGCAGTTCTTC.

V is TRBV25-1 and J is TRBJ2-6; 8 nucleotides match TRBD2. The CDR3 runs to 17 residues. CDR1 and CDR2 (germline): MGHDK, SYGVNS. After removal of 4 bases from V and 4 bases from J, the junction contained 9 bases not matched to a gene. DNA of the CDR3: TGTGCCAGCAGTGCTCCCCCGGGGGGGAGAGGGGCCAACGTCCTGACTTTC. Encoded protein: CASSAPPGGRGANVLTF.

The V and J genes are TRBV2 and TRBJ1-6, with 9 bases that match TRBD1. CDR1 and CDR2 from the germline V gene are SNHLY and FYNNEI. After removal of 5 bases from V and 10 bases from J, the junction contained 6 bases not matched to a gene. The CDR3 extends over 14 amino acids. Here the CDR3 reads CASSRDRVDSPLHF. DNA for the CDR3: TGTGCCAGCAGTCGGGACAGGGTGGACTCACCCCTCCACTTT.

The chain links TRBV15 to TRBJ2-3; 13 bases align to TRBD2. Germline CDR1 and CDR2: LNHNV and YYDKDF (reference sequence). The V segment lost 3 bases and the J segment 4 bases; nucleotides outside the gene matches: 10. The CDR3 is made up of 18 amino acids. CDR3 loop: CATSSTSGGARIADTQYF. CDR3 DNA: TGTGCCACCAGCAGTACTAGCGGGGGGGCGAGAATTGCAGATACGCAGTATTTT.

The chain recombines TRBV10-3 with TRBJ2-5, with a weak D call TRBD1 (6 bases). V dropped 2 bases and J dropped 3 bases, with 13 bases sitting between them. CDR1 ENHRY and CDR2 SYGVKD come from the germline V gene. This CDR3 region has 15 residues. The CDR3 is CAISEAGTPKETQYF. As DNA, the CDR3 is TGTGCCATCAGTGAGGCCGGGACACCGAAAGAGACCCAGTACTTC.

The chain is built from TRBV4-1 and TRBJ2-1; a weak D match, TRBD2 (5 bases). CDR1 and CDR2 (germline): MGHRA, YSYEKL. The CDR3 is made up of 17 amino acids. V shed 4 bases and J shed 2 bases, with 18 bases lying between them. CDR3 sequence (DNA): TGCGCCAGCAGCCCCGGATTGCGAGCGGCTACCTACAATGAGCAGTTCTTC. This translates into CASSPGLRAATYNEQFF.

The V gene is TRBV5-1, the J gene TRBJ2-5; perhaps TRBD2 as D (6 bases). The V and J ends lost 4 bases and 4 bases respectively, with 17 bases between them. This CDR3 contains 15 residues. Germline loops: CDR1 SGHRS, CDR2 YFSETQ. The chain's CDR3 is CASSAGTSGGETQYF. The DNA for the CDR3 is TGCGCCAGCAGCGCGGGGACTTCCGGGGGAGAGACCCAGTACTTC.

J is TRBJ1-5 and V is TRBV28, with TRBD1 as a possible D gene (6 bases). The CDR3 length is 14 residues. With 6 bases removed from V and 7 bases from J, the gap between germline ends came to 16 bases. From germline, CDR1 is MDHEN and CDR2 SYDVKM. CDR3 in DNA: TGTGCCAGCAGCCGTTCGGGGGGGGCCCAGCCCCAGCATTTT. Translated, it gives CASSRSGGAQPQHF.

The chain joins TRBV5-6 to TRBJ1-2; D is uncertain. CDR3 length: 17 amino acids. Per germline, CDR1 SGHDT and CDR2 YYEEEE. Trimming pared 0 bases from V and 2 bases from J, leaving 17 bases between. The CDR3 here is CASSLDLIWRENYGYTF. The CDR3 coding sequence is TGTGCCAGCAGCTTGGACCTTATATGGAGAGAGAACTATGGCTACACCTTC.

This chain uses TRBV6-5 with TRBJ1-6, with TRBD1 as a possible D gene (5 bases). There are 13 residues in the CDR3. The germline V gene encodes CDR1 MNHEY and CDR2 SVGAGI. V lost 0 bases and J lost 8, with 5 bases in between. CDR3 sequence (DNA): TGTGCCAGCAGTTACTCAGGGGATTCACCCCTCCACTTT. It encodes CASSYSGDSPLHF.

J is TRBJ1-5 and V is TRBV19; D is possibly TRBD1 (5 bases). The CDR3 has 15 amino acids. The germline V gene encodes CDR1 LNHDA and CDR2 SQIVND (reference sequence). V was clipped by 5 bases and J by 3 bases, with 14 bases between them. CDR3 nucleotide sequence: TGTGCCAGTAGTCCGGGGGATTATACCAATCAGCCCCAGCATTTT. It codes for CASSPGDYTNQPQHF. Full variable domain (missing parts from reference TRBV19 and TRBJ1-5): DGGITQSPKYLFRKEGQNVTLSCEQNLNHDAMYWYRQDPGQGLRLIYYSQIVNDFQKGDIAEGYSVSREKKESFPLTVTSAQKNPTAFYLCASSPGDYTNQPQHFGDGTRLSIL.

This chain joins TRBV18 and TRBJ2-1; D perhaps matches TRBD2 (7 bases). Germline assignment: CDR1 KGHSH and CDR2 LQKENI. Trimming removed 8 bases from V and 3 bases from J, with 23 bases in between. The CDR3 has 17 amino acids. The CDR3 spells CASSTRGARENYNEQFF. The CDR3 coding sequence is TGTGCCAGCAGCACTCGGGGGGCCAGGGAGAACTACAATGAGCAGTTCTTC. The full variable domain, completed using reference TRBV18 and TRBJ2-1, is NAGVMQNPRHLVRRRGQEARLRCSPMKGHSHVYWYRQLPEEGLKFMVYLQKENIIDESGMPKERFSAEFPKEGPSILRIQQVVRGDSAAYFCASSTRGARENYNEQFFGPGTRLTVL.

The chain has TRBV28 and TRBJ1-2, with 8 bases that match TRBD1. After removal of 6 bases from V and 4 bases from J, the junction contained 10 bases not matched to a gene. The CDR3 totals 15 residues. Germline CDR1 and CDR2: MDHEN and SYDVKM. CDR3 DNA: TGTGCCAGCAGGGGGGGACCGGGACAGGTCTATGGCTACACCTTC. It is translated as CASRGGPGQVYGYTF.

The J gene is TRBJ1-2, the V gene TRBV27; 9 bases are shared with TRBD1. In germline, CDR1 is MNHEY, CDR2 SMNVEV (reference sequence). V lost 5 bases, J lost 6 bases, and 10 bases stayed unmatched. The CDR3 runs to 15 residues. The CDR3 spells CASSLKGQGSNGYTF. The CDR3 nucleotides read TGTGCCAGCAGTCTTAAGGGACAGGGATCGAATGGCTACACCTTC.

V and J are TRBV7-3 and TRBJ2-5; TRBD2 agrees at 7 bases. The V gene end was trimmed by 3 bases and the J gene end by 5 bases; junction bases not matched to a gene: 3. The CDR3 sequence is 13 residues long. Looked up from germline, CDR1 is SGHTA and CDR2 is FQGTGA. As DNA, the CDR3 is TGTGCCAGCAGCTTGGGACTACGGGAGACCCAGTACTTC. It specifies CASSLGLRETQYF.

The gene calls are TRBV5-1 and TRBJ1-1; TRBD1 matches 8 bases. V gave up 4 bases and J gave up 4 bases; unmatched junction bases: 6. CDR3 length: 14 amino acids. CDR1 SGHRS and CDR2 YFSETQ come from the germline V gene. The CDR3 here is CASSTDRGGTEAFF. CDR3 DNA sequence: TGCGCCAGCAGCACCGACAGGGGAGGCACTGAAGCTTTCTTT.

The CDR3 DNA reads TGCAGCGCGACGGGGTCCTACGAGCAGTACTTC. Encoded protein: CSATGSYEQYF. The chain joins TRBV29-1 to TRBJ2-7; D possibly corresponds to TRBD2 (5 bases). The ends were cut back, 7 bases at V and 1 base at J, with 8 bases in the middle. The CDR3 runs 11 residues. The germline gives CDR1 SQVTM, CDR2 ANQGSEA.

The V and J genes are TRBV6-4 and TRBJ2-1; D is perhaps TRBD2 (5 bases). In germline, CDR1 is MRHNA, CDR2 SNTAGT. V shed 0 bases and J shed 6 bases, with 12 bases lying between them. The CDR3 is made up of 15 amino acids. The CDR3 coding sequence is TGTGCCAGCAGTGACTCATCTAGCTCGGGCAATGAGCAGTTCTTC. Translation gives CASSDSSSSGNEQFF.

This sequence joins TRBV18 and TRBJ2-2; D possibly corresponds to TRBD1 (6 bases). This CDR3 spans 13 amino acids. The germline V gene encodes CDR1 KGHSH and CDR2 LQKENI. V was clipped by 1 base and J by 6 bases, with 6 bases between them. The CDR3 DNA sequence: TGTGCCAGCTCACCACAGGGGGCCGGGGAGCTGTTTTTT. Translated, it gives CASSPQGAGELFF.

V and J are TRBV6-5 and TRBJ1-1; D not certain. Trimming stripped 6 bases from V and 1 base from J, with 6 bases between. The CDR3 sequence is 12 residues long. Germline V CDR1 and CDR2: MNHEY, SVGAGI. CDR3 in DNA: TGTGCCAGCAGCCCCGGGAACACTGAAGCTTTCTTT. Residues: CASSPGNTEAFF.

This chain connects TRBV11-2 to TRBJ2-7, with 7 bases that match TRBD1. CDR3 size: 14 residues. V dropped 5 bases and J dropped 3; count of bases not matched to a gene: 7. Germline CDR1 reads SGHAT; CDR2 reads FQNNGV. CDR3 region: CASSTLRDSYEQYF. DNA for the CDR3: TGTGCCAGCAGCACCCTCCGGGACAGCTACGAGCAGTACTTC.

The CDR3, as DNA: TGTGCCAGCAGCCGCTACGCAACAGGGAATCAGCCCCAGCATTTT. This translates into CASSRYATGNQPQHF. The chain carries TRBV4-2 and TRBJ1-5; D is possibly TRBD1 (6 bases). Trimming removed 4 bases at V and 4 bases at J, with 14 bases between. This CDR3 comprises 15 residues. Looked up from germline, CDR1 is LGHNA and CDR2 is YNFKEQ.